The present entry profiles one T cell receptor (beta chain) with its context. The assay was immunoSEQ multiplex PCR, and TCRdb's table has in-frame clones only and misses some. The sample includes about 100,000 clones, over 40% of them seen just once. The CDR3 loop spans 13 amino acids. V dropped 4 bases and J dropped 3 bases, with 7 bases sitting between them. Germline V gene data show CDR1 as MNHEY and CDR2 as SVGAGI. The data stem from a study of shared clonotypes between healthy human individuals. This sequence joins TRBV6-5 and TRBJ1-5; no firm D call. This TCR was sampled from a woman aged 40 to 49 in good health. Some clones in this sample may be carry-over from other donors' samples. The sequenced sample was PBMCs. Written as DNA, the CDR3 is TGTGCCAGCAGTTTGCAGGCCAATCAGCCCCAGCATTTT. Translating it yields CASSLQANQPQHF.